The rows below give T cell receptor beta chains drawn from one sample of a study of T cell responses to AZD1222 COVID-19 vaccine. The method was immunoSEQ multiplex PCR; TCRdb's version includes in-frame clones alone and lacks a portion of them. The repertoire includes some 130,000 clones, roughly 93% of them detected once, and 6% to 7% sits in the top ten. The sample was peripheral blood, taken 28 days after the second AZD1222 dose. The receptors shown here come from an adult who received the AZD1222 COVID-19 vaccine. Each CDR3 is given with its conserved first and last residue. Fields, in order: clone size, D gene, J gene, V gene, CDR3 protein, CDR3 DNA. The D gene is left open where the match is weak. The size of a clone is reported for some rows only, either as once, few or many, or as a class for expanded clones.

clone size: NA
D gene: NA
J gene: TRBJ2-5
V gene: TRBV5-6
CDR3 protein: CASSLENAEETQYF
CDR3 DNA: TGTGCCAGCAGCTTAGAGAACGCAGAAGAGACCCAGTACTTC

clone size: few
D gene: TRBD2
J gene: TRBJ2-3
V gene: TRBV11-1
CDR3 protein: CASSSGGGVTDTQYF
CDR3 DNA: TGTGCCAGCAGCTCGGGCGGGGGGGTCACAGATACGCAGTATTTT

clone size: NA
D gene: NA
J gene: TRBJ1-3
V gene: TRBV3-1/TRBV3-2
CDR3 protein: CASSQVAIEGNTIYF
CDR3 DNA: TGTGCCAGCAGCCAAGTGGCAATCGAGGGAAACACCATATATTTT

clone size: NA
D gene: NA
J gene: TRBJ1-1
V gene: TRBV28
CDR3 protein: CASRLSGLVNTEAFF
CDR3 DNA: TGTGCCAGCAGGTTATCAGGGTTGGTGAACACTGAAGCTTTCTTT

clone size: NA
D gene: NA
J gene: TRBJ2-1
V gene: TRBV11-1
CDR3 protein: CASSFFPNEQFF
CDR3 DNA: TGTGCCAGCAGCTTCTTTCCCAATGAGCAGTTCTTC

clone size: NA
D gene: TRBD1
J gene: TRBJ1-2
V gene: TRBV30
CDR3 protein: CAWSGQGAGNYGYTF
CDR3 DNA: TGTGCCTGGAGTGGACAGGGTGCGGGGAACTATGGCTACACCTTC

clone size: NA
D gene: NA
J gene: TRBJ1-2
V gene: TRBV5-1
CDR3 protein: CASSLAGDGYTF
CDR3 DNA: TGCGCCAGCAGCTTGGCCGGGGACGGCTACACCTTC

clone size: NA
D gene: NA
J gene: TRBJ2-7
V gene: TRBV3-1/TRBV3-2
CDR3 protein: CASSQGGIGSYEQYF
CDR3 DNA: TGTGCCAGCAGTCAGGGAGGTATTGGCTCCTACGAGCAGTACTTC

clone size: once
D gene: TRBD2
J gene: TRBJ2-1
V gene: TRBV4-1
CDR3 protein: CASSQVLGLAVYNEQFF
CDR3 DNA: TGCGCCAGCAGCCAAGTTCTTGGACTAGCGGTATACAATGAGCAGTTCTTC

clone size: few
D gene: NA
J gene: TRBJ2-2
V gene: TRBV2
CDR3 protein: CASEGAVAVGELFF
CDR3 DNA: TGTGCCAGTGAAGGGGCGGTCGCGGTAGGGGAGCTGTTTTTT

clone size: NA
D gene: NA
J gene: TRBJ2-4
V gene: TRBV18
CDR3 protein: CASSLDGGVWKYF
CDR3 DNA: TGTGCCAGCTCCCTAGACGGGGGAGTGTGGAAGTACTTC

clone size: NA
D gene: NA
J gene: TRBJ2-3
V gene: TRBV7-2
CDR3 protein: CASSYHLADFTDTQYF
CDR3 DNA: TGTGCCAGCAGCTACCACTTAGCGGACTTCACAGATACGCAGTATTTT

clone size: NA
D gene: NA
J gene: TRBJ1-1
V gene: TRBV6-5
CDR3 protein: CASSYYRAQDTEAFF
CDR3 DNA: TGTGCCAGCAGTTACTACCGAGCTCAGGACACTGAAGCTTTCTTT

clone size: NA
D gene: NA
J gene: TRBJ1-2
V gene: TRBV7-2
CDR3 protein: CASSLEGWYYGYTF
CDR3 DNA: TGTGCCAGCAGCTTAGAAGGGTGGTACTATGGCTACACCTTC

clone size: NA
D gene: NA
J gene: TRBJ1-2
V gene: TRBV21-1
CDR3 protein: CASSKMRDSCGYTF
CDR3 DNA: TGTGCCAGCAGCAAAATGCGGGACAGTTGTGGCTACACCTTC

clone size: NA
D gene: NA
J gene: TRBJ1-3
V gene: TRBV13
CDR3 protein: CASSFGTGGNTIYF
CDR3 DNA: TGTGCCAGCAGCTTCGGAACGGGAGGAAACACCATATATTTT

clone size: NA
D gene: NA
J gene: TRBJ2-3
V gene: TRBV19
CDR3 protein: CASSTYSGSDTQYF
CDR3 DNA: TGTGCCAGTAGTACCTACTCAGGGTCAGATACGCAGTATTTT

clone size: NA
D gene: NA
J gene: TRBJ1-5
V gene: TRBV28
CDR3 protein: CASGSNQPQHF
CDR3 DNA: TGTGCCAGTGGGAGCAATCAGCCCCAGCATTTT

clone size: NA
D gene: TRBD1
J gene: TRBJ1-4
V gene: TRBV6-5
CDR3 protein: CASSLTGLGEKLFF
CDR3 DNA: TGTGCCAGCAGCCTGACAGGGCTAGGTGAAAAACTGTTTTTT

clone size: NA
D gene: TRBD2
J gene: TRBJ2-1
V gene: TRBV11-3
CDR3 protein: CASSLDGTSGGYNEQFF
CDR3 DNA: TGTGCCAGCAGCTTAGATGGGACTAGCGGGGGTTACAATGAGCAGTTCTTC

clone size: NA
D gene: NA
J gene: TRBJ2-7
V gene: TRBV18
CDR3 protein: CASSPRGTESSYEQYF
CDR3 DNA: TGTGCCAGCTCACCTCGGGGGACCGAAAGCTCCTACGAGCAGTACTTC

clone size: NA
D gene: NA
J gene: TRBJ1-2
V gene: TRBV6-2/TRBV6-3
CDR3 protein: CASSYPDYGYTF
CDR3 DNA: TGTGCCAGCAGTTACCCAGACTATGGCTACACCTTC

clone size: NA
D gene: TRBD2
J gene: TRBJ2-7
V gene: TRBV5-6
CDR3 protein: CASSTGLAGGYEQYF
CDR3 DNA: TGTGCCAGCAGCACCGGACTAGCGGGGGGATACGAGCAGTACTTC

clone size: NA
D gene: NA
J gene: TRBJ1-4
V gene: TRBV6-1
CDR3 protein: CASSEGQGLGEKLFF
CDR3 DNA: TGTGCCAGCAGTGAAGGGCAGGGGCTGGGTGAAAAACTGTTTTTT

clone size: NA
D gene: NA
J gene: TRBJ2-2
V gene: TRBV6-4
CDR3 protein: CASSPREAPGELFF
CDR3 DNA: TGTGCCAGCAGTCCCCGCGAAGCCCCCGGGGAGCTGTTTTTT

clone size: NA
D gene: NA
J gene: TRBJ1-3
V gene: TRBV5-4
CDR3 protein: CASSSGTRGGNTIYF
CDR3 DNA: TGTGCCAGCAGCTCCGGGACCAGAGGGGGAAACACCATATATTTT

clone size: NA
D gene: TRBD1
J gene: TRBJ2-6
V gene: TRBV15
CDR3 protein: CATSRGQGSITGANVLTF
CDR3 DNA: TGTGCCACCAGCCGTGGACAGGGGTCCATTACTGGGGCCAACGTCCTGACTTTC

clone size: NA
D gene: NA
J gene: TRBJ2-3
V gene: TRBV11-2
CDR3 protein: CASSYDSADTQYF
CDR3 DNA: TGTGCCAGCAGCTACGACTCCGCAGATACGCAGTATTTT

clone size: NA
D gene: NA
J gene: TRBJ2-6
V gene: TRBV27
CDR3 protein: CASSFGFSQLVFGANVLTF
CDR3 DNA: TGTGCCAGCAGTTTCGGTTTTAGCCAGCTGGTCTTCGGGGCCAACGTCCTGACTTTC

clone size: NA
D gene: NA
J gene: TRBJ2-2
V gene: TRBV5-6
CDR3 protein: CASSQSARENTGELFF
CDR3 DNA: TGTGCCAGCAGCCAGTCTGCCAGGGAAAACACCGGGGAGCTGTTTTTT

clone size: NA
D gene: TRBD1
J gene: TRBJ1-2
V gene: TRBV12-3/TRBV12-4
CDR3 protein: CAVPGTDGYTF
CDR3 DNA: TGCGCCGTCCCGGGGACAGATGGCTACACCTTC

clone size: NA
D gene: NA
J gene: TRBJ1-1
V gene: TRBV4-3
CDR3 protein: CASSQVLGTEAFF
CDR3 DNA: TGCGCCAGCAGCCAAGTCCTTGGAACTGAAGCTTTCTTT

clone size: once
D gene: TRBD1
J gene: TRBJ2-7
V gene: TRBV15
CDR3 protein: CATSRGRRGQGHEQYF
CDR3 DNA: TGTGCCACCAGCAGGGGTCGACGCGGACAGGGCCACGAGCAGTACTTC

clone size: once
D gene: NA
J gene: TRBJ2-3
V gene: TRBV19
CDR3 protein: CASSIATDTQYF
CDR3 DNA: TGTGCCAGTAGTATCGCAACAGATACGCAGTATTTT

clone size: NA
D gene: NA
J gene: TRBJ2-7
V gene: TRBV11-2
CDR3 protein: CASTPDSSYEQYF
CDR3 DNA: TGTGCCAGCACCCCGGACAGTTCCTACGAGCAGTACTTC

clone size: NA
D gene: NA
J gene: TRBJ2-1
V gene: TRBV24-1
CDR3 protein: CATSARNNEQFF
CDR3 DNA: TGTGCCACCAGTGCCAGGAACAATGAGCAGTTCTTC

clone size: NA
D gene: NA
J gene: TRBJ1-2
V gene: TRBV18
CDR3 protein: CASSPPWEIHGYTF
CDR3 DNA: TGTGCCAGCTCACCACCTTGGGAAATCCATGGCTACACCTTC

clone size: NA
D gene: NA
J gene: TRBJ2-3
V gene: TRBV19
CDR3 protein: CASSIGQTDTQYF
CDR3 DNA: TGTGCCAGTAGTATCGGTCAGACAGATACGCAGTATTTT

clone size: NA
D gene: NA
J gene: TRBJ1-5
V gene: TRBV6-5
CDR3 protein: CASRKNRANQPQHF
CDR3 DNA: TGTGCCAGCAGAAAGAACAGGGCCAATCAGCCCCAGCATTTT

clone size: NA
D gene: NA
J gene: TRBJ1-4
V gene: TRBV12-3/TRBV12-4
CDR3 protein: CASNLRGAEKLFF
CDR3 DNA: TGTGCCAGCAACTTAAGGGGCGCAGAAAAACTGTTTTTT

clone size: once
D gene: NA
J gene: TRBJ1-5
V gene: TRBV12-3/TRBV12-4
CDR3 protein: CASSPEYQPQHF
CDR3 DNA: TGTGCCAGCAGTCCAGAATATCAGCCCCAGCATTTT

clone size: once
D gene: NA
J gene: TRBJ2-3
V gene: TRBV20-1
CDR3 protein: CSASGTWKDTQYF
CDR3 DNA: TGCAGTGCTAGTGGTACCTGGAAAGATACGCAGTATTTT

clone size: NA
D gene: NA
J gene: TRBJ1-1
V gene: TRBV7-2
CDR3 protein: CASSFVLGGTEAFF
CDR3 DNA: TGTGCCAGCAGCTTTGTCCTTGGAGGCACTGAAGCTTTCTTT

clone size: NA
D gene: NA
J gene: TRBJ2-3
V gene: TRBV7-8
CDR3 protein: CASSRDSKWYF
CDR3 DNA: TGTGCCAGCAGCCGCGATTCGAAGTGGTATTTT

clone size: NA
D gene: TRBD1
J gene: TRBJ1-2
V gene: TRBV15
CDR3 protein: CATSRYGDRVANYGYTF
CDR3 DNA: TGTGCCACCAGCAGATACGGGGACAGAGTAGCTAACTATGGCTACACCTTC